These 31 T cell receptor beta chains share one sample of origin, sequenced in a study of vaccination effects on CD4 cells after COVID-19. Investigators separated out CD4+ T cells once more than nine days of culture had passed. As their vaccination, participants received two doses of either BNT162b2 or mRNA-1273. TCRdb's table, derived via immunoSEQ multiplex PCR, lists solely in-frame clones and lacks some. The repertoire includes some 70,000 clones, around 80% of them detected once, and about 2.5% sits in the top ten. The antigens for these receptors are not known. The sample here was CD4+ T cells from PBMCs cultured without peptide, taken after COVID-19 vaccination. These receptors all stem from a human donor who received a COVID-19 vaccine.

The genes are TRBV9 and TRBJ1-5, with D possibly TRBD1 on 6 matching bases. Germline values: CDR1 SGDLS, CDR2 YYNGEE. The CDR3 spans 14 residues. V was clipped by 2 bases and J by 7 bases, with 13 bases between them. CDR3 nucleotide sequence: TGTGCCAGCAGCGTTGGGGGGGCAGGGCAGCCCCAGCATTTT. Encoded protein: CASSVGGAGQPQHF.

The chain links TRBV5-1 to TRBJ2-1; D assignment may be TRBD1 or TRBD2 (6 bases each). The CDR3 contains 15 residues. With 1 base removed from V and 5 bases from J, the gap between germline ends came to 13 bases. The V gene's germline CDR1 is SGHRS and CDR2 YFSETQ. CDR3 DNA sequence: TGCGCCAGCAGCTTGTTAGGGGGGTCACACAATGAGCAGTTCTTC. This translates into CASSLLGGSHNEQFF.

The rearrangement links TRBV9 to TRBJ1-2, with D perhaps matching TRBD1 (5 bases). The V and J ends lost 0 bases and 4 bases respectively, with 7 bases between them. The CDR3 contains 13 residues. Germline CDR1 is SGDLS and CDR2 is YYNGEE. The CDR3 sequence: CASSVETGYGYTF. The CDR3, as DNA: TGTGCCAGCAGCGTAGAAACAGGCTATGGCTACACCTTC.

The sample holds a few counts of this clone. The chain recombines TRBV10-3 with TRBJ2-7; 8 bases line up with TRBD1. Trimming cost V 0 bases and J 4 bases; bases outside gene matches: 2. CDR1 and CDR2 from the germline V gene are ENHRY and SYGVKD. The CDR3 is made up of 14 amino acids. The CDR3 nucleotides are TGTGCCATCAGTGAGTCTACAGGGGGGTACGAGCAGTACGTC. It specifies CAISESTGGYEQYV.

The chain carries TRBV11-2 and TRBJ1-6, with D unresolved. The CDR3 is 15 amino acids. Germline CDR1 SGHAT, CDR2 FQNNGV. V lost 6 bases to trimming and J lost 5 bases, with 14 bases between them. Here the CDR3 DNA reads TGTGCCAGCAGACCCGGGCGGGTTAATAATTCACCCCTCCACTTT. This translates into CASRPGRVNNSPLHF.

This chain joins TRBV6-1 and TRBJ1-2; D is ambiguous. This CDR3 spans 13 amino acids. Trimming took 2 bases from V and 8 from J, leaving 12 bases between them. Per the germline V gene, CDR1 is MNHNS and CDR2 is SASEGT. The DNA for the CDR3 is TGTGCCAGCAGTGAATCGTGGGTAGAGGGCTACACCTTC. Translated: CASSESWVEGYTF.

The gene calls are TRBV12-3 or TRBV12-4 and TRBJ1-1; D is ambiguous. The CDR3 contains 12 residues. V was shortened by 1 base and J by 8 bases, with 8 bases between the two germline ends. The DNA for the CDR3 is TGTGCCAGCAGTTTAGGCCCGGGCGAAGCTTTCTTT. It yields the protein CASSLGPGEAFF.

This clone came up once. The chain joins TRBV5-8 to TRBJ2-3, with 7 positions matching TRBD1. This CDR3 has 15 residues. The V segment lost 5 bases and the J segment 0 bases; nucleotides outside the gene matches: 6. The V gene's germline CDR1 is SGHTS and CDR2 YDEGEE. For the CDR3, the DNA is TGTGCCAGCAGAACAGGACAGGCCAGCACAGATACGCAGTATTTT. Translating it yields CASRTGQASTDTQYF.

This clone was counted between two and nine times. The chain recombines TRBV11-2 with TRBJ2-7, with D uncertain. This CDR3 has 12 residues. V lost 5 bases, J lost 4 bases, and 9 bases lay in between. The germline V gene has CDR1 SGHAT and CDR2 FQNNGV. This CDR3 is CASSGYSYEQYV. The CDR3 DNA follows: TGTGCCAGCAGCGGTTACAGTTACGAGCAGTACGTC.

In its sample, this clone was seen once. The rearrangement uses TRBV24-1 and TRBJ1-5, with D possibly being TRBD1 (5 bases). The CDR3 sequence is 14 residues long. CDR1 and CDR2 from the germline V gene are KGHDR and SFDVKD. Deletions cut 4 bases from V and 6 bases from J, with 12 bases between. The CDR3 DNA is TGTGCCACCAGTGAAAGGGCAGGGAGTCAGCCCCAGCATTTT. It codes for CATSERAGSQPQHF.

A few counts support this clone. The DNA for the CDR3 is TGTGCCAGTATGATCAGGGAAAAACTGTTTTTT. This sequence encodes CASMIREKLFF. The genes are TRBV19 and TRBJ1-4; no reliable D call. V was cut by 7 bases and J by 8 bases, with 8 bases left in between. Germline V gene data show CDR1 as LNHDA and CDR2 as SQIVND (reference sequence). There are 11 residues in the CDR3.

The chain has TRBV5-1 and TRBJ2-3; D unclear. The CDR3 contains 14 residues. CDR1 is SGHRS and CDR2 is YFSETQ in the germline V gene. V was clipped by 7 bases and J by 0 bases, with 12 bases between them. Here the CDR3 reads CASSPHPSTDTQYF. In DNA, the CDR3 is TGCGCCAGCTCTCCGCACCCTAGCACAGATACGCAGTATTTT.

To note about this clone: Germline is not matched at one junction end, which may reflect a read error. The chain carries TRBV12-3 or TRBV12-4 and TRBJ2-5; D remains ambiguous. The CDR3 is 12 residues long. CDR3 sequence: CASSLLQKTQYF. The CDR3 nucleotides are TGTGCCAGCAGTTTACTCCAAAAGACCCAGTACTTC.

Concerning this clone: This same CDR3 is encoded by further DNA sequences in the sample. In nucleotides, the CDR3 is TGCAGCGTTGGGGGTAGCAATCAGCCCCAGCATTTT. Translating gives CSVGGSNQPQHF. This sequence joins TRBV29-1 and TRBJ1-5; D unclear. The V gene's germline CDR1 is SQVTM and CDR2 ANQGSEA. The V and J ends lost 4 bases and 0 bases respectively, with 4 bases between them. CDR3 length: 12 residues.

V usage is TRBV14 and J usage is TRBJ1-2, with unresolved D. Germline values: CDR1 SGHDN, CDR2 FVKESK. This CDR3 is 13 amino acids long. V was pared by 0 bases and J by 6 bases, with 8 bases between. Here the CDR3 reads CASSQDFGDGYTF. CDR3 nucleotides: TGTGCCAGCAGCCAAGATTTTGGGGATGGCTACACCTTC.

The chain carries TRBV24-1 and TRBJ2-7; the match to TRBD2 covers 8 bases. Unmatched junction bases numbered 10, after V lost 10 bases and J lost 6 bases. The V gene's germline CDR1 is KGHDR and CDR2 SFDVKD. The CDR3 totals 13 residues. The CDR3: CATNLSGVGEQYV. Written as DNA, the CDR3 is TGTGCCACGAATCTTAGCGGGGTGGGCGAGCAGTACGTC.

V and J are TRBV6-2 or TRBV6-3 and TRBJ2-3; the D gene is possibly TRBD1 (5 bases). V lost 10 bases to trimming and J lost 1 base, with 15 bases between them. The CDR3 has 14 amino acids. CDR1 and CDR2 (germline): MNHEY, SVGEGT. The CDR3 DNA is TGTGCCATCAGCTCAGGGTGGGGCACAGATACGCAGTATTTT. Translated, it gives CAISSGWGTDTQYF.

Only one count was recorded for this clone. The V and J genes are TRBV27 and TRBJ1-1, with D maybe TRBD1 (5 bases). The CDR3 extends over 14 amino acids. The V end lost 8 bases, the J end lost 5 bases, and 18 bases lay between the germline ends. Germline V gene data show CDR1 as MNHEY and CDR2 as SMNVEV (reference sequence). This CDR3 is CASRGIGGRTEAFF. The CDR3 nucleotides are TGTGCCAGCCGTGGGATCGGGGGGAGGACTGAAGCTTTCTTT.

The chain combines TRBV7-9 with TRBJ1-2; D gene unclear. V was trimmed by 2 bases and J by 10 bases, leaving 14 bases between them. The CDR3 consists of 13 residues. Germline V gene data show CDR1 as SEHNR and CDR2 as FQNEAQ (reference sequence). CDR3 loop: CASSLSRPGPYTF. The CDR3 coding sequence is TGTGCCAGCAGCTTATCTCGCCCAGGCCCCTACACCTTC.

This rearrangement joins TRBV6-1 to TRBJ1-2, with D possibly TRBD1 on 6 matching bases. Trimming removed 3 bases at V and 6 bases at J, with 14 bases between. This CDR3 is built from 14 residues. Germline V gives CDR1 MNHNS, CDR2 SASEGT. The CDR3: CASSDIGGLDGYTF. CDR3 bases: TGTGCCAGCAGTGACATCGGGGGGCTGGATGGCTACACCTTC.

CDR3 DNA sequence: TGTGCCATCAGTGAGGAGGGGGCCCCAACCGGGGAGCTGTTTTTT. Protein: CAISEEGAPTGELFF. V usage is TRBV10-3 and J usage is TRBJ2-2; 7 bases fit TRBD1. This CDR3 spans 15 amino acids. Germline loops: CDR1 ENHRY, CDR2 SYGVKD. V dropped 2 bases and J dropped 5; count of bases not matched to a gene: 5.

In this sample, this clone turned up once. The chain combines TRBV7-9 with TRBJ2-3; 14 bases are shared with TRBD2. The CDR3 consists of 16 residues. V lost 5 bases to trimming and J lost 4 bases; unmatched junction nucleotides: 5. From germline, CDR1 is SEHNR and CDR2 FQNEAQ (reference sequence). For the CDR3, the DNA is TGTGCCAGCAGCCTGAAGGGACTAGCGGGGGCAGATACGCAGTATTTT. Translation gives CASSLKGLAGADTQYF.

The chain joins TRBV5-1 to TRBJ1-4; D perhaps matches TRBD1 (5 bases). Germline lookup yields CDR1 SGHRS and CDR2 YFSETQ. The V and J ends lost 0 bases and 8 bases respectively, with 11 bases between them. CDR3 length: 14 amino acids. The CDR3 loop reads CASSLDPAGEKLFF. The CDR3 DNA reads TGCGCCAGCAGCTTGGATCCGGCAGGGGAAAAACTGTTTTTT. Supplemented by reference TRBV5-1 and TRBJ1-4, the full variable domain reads KAGVTQTPRYLIKTRGQQVTLSCSPISGHRSVSWYQQTPGQGLQFLFEYFSETQRNKGNFPGRFSGRQFSNSRSEMNVSTLELGDSALYLCASSLDPAGEKLFFGSGTQLSVL.

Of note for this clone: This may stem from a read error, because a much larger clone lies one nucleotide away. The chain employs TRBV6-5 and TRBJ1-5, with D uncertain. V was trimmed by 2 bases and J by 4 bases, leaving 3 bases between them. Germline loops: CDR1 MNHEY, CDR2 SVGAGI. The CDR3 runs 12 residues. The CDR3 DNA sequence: TGTGCCAGCAGTTACGGGAATCAGCCCCAGCATTTT. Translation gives CASSYGNQPQHF.

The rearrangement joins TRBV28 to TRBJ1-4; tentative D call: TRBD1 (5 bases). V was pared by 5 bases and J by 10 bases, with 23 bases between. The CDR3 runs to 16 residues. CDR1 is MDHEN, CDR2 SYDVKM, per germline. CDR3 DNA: TGTGCCAGCAGTACGCCCCTGGGCGGGCCCGGGGGAAAACTGTTTTTT. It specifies CASSTPLGGPGGKLFF. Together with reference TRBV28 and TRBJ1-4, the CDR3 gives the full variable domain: DVKVTQSSRYLVKRTGEKVFLECVQDMDHENMFWYRQDPGLGLRLIYFSYDVKMKEKGDIPEGYSVSREKKERFSLILESASTNQTSMYLCASSTPLGGPGGKLFFGSGTQLSVL.

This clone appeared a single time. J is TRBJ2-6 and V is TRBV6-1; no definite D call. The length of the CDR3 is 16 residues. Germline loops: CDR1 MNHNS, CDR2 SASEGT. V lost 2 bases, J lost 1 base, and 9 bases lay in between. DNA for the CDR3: TGTGCCAGCAGTGAACAGCTATCATCTGGGGCCAACGTCCTGACTTTC. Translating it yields CASSEQLSSGANVLTF.

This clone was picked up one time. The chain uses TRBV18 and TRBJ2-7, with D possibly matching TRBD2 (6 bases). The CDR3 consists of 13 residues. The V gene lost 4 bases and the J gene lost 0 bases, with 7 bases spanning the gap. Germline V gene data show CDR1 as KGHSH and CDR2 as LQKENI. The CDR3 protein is CASSRGDSYEQYV. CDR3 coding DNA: TGTGCCAGCTCACGGGGGGACTCCTACGAGCAGTACGTC.

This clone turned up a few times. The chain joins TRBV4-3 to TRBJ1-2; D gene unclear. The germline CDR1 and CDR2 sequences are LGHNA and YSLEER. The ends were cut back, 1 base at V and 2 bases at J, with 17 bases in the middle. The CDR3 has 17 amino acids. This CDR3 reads CASSQAPLTIQNYGYTF. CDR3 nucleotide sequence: TGCGCCAGCAGCCAAGCTCCCTTGACGATACAGAACTATGGCTACACCTTC.

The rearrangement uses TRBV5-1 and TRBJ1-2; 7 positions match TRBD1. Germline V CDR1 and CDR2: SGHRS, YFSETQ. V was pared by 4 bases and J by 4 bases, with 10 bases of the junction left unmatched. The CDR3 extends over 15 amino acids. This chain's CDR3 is CASSLDRSVVYGYTF. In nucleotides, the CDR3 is TGCGCCAGCAGCCTGGACAGGTCCGTGGTCTATGGCTACACCTTC.

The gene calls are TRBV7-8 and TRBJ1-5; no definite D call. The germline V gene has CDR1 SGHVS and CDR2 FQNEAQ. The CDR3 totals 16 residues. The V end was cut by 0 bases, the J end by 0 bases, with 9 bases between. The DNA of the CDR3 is TGTGCCAGCAGCTTAGCGGTGAGGTATAGCAATCAGCCCCAGCATTTT. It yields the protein CASSLAVRYSNQPQHF.

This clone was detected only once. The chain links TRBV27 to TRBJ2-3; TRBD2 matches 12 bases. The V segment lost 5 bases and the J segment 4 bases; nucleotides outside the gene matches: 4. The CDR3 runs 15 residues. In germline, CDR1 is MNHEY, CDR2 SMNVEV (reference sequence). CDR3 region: CASSRLAGGADTQYF. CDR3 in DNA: TGTGCCAGCAGTCGTCTAGCGGGGGGGGCAGATACGCAGTATTTT.